The 30 T cell receptor beta chains given below trace back to one sample, sequenced in a study of blood T cell repertoires in COVID-19. TCRdb's table, derived via immunoSEQ multiplex PCR, lists solely in-frame clones and lacks some. The sample records some 120,000 clones, approximately 82% being singletons. The sequenced sample consisted of peripheral blood. The source is a man in his thirties or forties with acute or convalescent COVID-19.

The chain has TRBV5-6 and TRBJ2-1; TRBD2 agrees at 13 bases. Germline trimming cut 2 bases from V and 8 bases from J; bases unmatched to any gene: 7. Germline CDR1 and CDR2: SGHDT and YYEEEE. The CDR3 consists of 16 residues. The CDR3 DNA reads as TGTGCCAGCAGCTTAGGACTAGCGGGAGCTGGATATGAGCAGTTCTTC. Translated: CASSLGLAGAGYEQFF.

The chain recombines TRBV25-1 with TRBJ1-5, with D possibly matching TRBD1 (6 bases). CDR1 is MGHDK and CDR2 is SYGVNS in the germline V gene. The CDR3 has 14 amino acids. Trimming shortened V by 4 bases and J by 6 bases, and 13 bases separated the two germline ends. The CDR3 loop reads CASSAQGVSQPQHF. The DNA for the CDR3 is TGTGCCAGCAGTGCACAGGGAGTAAGTCAGCCCCAGCATTTT.

This rearrangement joins TRBV2 to TRBJ2-3, with D perhaps matching TRBD1 (5 bases). V lost 8 bases to trimming and J lost 5 bases, with 17 bases between them. The CDR3 contains 14 residues. The germline CDR1 and CDR2 sequences are SNHLY and FYNNEI. CDR3 DNA: TGTGCCAGCCCAGCCAGGGAACGGTTAGATACGCAGTATTTT. Its protein is CASPARERLDTQYF.

The chain has TRBV12-3 or TRBV12-4 and TRBJ1-2; TRBD1 matches at 7 bases. CDR3 size: 13 residues. V lost 1 base and J lost 11; bases outside the gene matches: 7. CDR3 nucleotide sequence: TGTGCCAGCAGTTTAGAGGGGGCGATTGGTTACACCTTC. It yields the protein CASSLEGAIGYTF.

The chain is built from TRBV7-3 and TRBJ2-3; 8 bases are shared with TRBD2. The CDR3 is 14 amino acids. V shed 6 bases and J 4 bases; nucleotides not matched to a gene: 6. Germline CDR1 reads SGHTA; CDR2 reads FQGTGA. The CDR3 loop reads CASRSGREADTQYF. Written as DNA, the CDR3 is TGTGCCAGCAGGTCGGGGCGGGAGGCAGATACGCAGTATTTT.

The chain is built from TRBV29-1 and TRBJ2-1; 9 nucleotides align to TRBD1. J lost 3 bases, V lost 6 bases, and 6 bases had no gene match. CDR1 and CDR2 from the germline V gene are SQVTM and ANQGSEA. The CDR3 is 14 residues long. CDR3 DNA sequence: TGCAGCGTCCTGGACAGGGGAATCTACAATGAGCAGTTCTTC. Residues: CSVLDRGIYNEQFF.

The count of this clone is one. The chain combines TRBV19 with TRBJ2-5; 8 positions match TRBD1. Germline V CDR1 and CDR2: LNHDA, SQIVND (reference sequence). Trimming removed 3 bases from V and 5 bases from J; junction bases left unmatched: 5. CDR3 size: 14 residues. As DNA, the CDR3 is TGTGCCAGTAGTATCCCCCACAGGGGGGAGACCCAGTACTTC. Its translation: CASSIPHRGETQYF.

The rearrangement joins TRBV5-5 to TRBJ2-3, with TRBD1 as a possible D gene (5 bases). Trimming stripped 0 bases from V and 2 bases from J, with 7 bases between. This CDR3 region has 14 residues. Germline lookup yields CDR1 SGHKS and CDR2 YYEKEE (reference sequence). The chain's CDR3 is CASSLGQHTDTQYF. Written as DNA, the CDR3 is TGTGCCAGCAGCTTGGGACAGCACACAGATACGCAGTATTTT. Supplemented by reference TRBV5-5 and TRBJ2-3, the full variable domain reads DAGVTQSPTHLIKTRGQQVTLRCSPISGHKSVSWYQQVLGQGPQFIFQYYEKEERGRGNFPDRFSARQFPNYSSELNVNALLLGDSALYLCASSLGQHTDTQYFGPGTRLTVL.

The V call is TRBV6-5, the J call TRBJ1-1; TRBD1 might be the D (5 bases). The CDR3 loop spans 15 amino acids. Trimming cost V 8 bases and J 0 bases, with 16 bases left between them. Per germline, CDR1 MNHEY and CDR2 SVGAGI. The CDR3 loop is CASGLGGSMNTEAFF. The CDR3 DNA is TGTGCCAGCGGACTTGGGGGGTCAATGAACACTGAAGCTTTCTTT.

The rearrangement uses TRBV5-8 and TRBJ1-2; TRBD1 aligns across 7 bases. Looked up from germline, CDR1 is SGHTS and CDR2 is YDEGEE. The V and J ends lost 2 bases and 4 bases, in that order; junction bases with no gene match: 8. The CDR3 contains 15 residues. CDR3 nucleotides: TGTGCCAGCAGCTTTAAAGACAGGGCTCGCTATGGCTACACCTTC. It is translated as CASSFKDRARYGYTF.

V is TRBV7-9 and J is TRBJ1-4, with 9 bases aligning to TRBD1. CDR1 is SEHNR, CDR2 FQNEAQ, per germline (reference sequence). This CDR3 has 16 amino acids. With 0 bases clipped from V and 8 bases from J, the junction kept 7 bases outside the gene matches. The CDR3 coding sequence is TGTGCCAGCAGCTTAGCAGCTGGGACAGGGCGGGAAAAACTGTTTTTT. Amino acid sequence: CASSLAAGTGREKLFF. The full variable domain, in which reference TRBV7-9 and TRBJ1-4 provide the parts outside the CDR3, is DTGVSQNPRHKITKRGQNVTFRCDPISEHNRLYWYRQTLGQGPEFLTYFQNEAQLEKSRLLSDRFSAERPKGSFSTLEIQRTEQGDSAMYLCASSLAAGTGREKLFFGSGTQLSVL.

This sequence joins TRBV19 and TRBJ2-5; 8 nucleotides match TRBD2. The CDR3 runs to 15 residues. The V gene end was trimmed by 6 bases and the J gene end by 5 bases; junction bases not matched to a gene: 11. Germline V CDR1 and CDR2: LNHDA, SQIVND (reference sequence). CDR3 amino acids: CASSGQGLVLETQYF. CDR3 in DNA: TGTGCCAGTAGCGGTCAGGGACTAGTGCTGGAGACCCAGTACTTC.

The chain links TRBV28 to TRBJ2-5, with D hard to call. Trimming cost V 4 bases and J 4 bases, with 4 bases left between them. Looked up from germline, CDR1 is MDHEN and CDR2 is SYDVKM. CDR3 length: 11 residues. CDR3 coding DNA: TGTGCCAGCAGTTACGGAGAGACCCAGTACTTC. Its translation is CASSYGETQYF. Together with reference TRBV28 and TRBJ2-5, the CDR3 gives the full variable domain: DVKVTQSSRYLVKRTGEKVFLECVQDMDHENMFWYRQDPGLGLRLIYFSYDVKMKEKGDIPEGYSVSREKKERFSLILESASTNQTSMYLCASSYGETQYFGPGTRLLVL.

The chain has TRBV19 and TRBJ2-2; unclear D gene. The CDR3 contains 13 residues. CDR1 LNHDA and CDR2 SQIVND come from the germline V gene (reference sequence). The V gene lost 10 bases and the J gene lost 0 bases, with 9 bases spanning the gap. CDR3 amino acids: CATQDPNTGELFF. The CDR3 region has the DNA TGTGCCACTCAGGATCCGAACACCGGGGAGCTGTTTTTT. Combining the CDR3 with reference TRBV19 and TRBJ2-2 gives the whole variable domain DGGITQSPKYLFRKEGQNVTLSCEQNLNHDAMYWYRQDPGQGLRLIYYSQIVNDFQKGDIAEGYSVSREKKESFPLTVTSAQKNPTAFYLCATQDPNTGELFFGEGSRLTVL.

In DNA form, the CDR3 reads TGTGCCAGCAGCCCCCGCAGGCCCACTGAAGCTTTCTTT. Translated, it gives CASSPRRPTEAFF. The chain is built from TRBV7-9 and TRBJ1-1; D is ambiguous. V was pared by 5 bases and J by 4 bases, with 11 bases between. The CDR3 length is 13 residues. CDR1 and CDR2 from the germline V gene are SEHNR and FQNEAQ (reference sequence).

The chain is built from TRBV18 and TRBJ2-1, with D uncertain. Germline lookup yields CDR1 KGHSH and CDR2 LQKENI. V dropped 2 bases and J dropped 9 bases, with 17 bases sitting between them. The CDR3 contains 15 residues. CDR3 protein: CASSPEMGRSFEQFF. The CDR3, as DNA: TGTGCCAGCTCACCAGAAATGGGCAGAAGTTTTGAGCAGTTCTTC.

The chain links TRBV18 to TRBJ1-1; 8 bases agree with TRBD1. The CDR3 is 18 residues long. Germline trimming cut 2 bases from V and 0 bases from J; bases unmatched to any gene: 11. CDR1 and CDR2 from the germline V gene are KGHSH and LQKENI. The CDR3 nucleotides are TGTGCCAGCTCACCATCGAGGACAGGGAAACTTCTGAACACTGAAGCTTTCTTT. As protein: CASSPSRTGKLLNTEAFF.

This chain links TRBV5-1 with TRBJ2-7, with TRBD1 matching over 10 bases. Germline CDR1 reads SGHRS; CDR2 reads YFSETQ. The CDR3 covers 14 residues. Trimming took 4 bases from V and 4 from J; bases not matched to a gene: 5. CDR3 sequence (DNA): TGCGCCAGCAGCCAGGGACAGGGGACGTACGAGCAGTACTTC. Protein product: CASSQGQGTYEQYF.

This chain links TRBV6-2 or TRBV6-3 with TRBJ2-1; 13 bases fit TRBD2. Germline V gene data show CDR1 as MNHEY and CDR2 as SVGEGT. The CDR3 is 16 amino acids. V dropped 0 bases and J dropped 9; count of bases not matched to a gene: 5. CDR3 in amino acids: CASSYSGTSGVPEQFF. For the CDR3, the DNA is TGTGCCAGCAGTTACTCAGGGACTAGCGGGGTCCCTGAGCAGTTCTTC.

The J gene is TRBJ2-1, the V gene TRBV7-9; a possible D gene is TRBD2 (6 bases). Per the germline V gene, CDR1 is SEHNR and CDR2 is FQNEAQ (reference sequence). V lost 1 base, J lost 5 bases, and 9 bases lay in between. The CDR3 runs to 14 residues. This CDR3 is CASSLGGDHNEQFF. The DNA for the CDR3 is TGTGCCAGCAGCTTAGGCGGGGACCACAATGAGCAGTTCTTC.

This chain connects TRBV7-9 to TRBJ2-1; D gene ambiguous. Germline loops: CDR1 SEHNR, CDR2 FQNEAQ (reference sequence). This CDR3 region has 12 residues. V was trimmed by 6 bases and J by 5 bases, leaving 8 bases between them. CDR3 nucleotide sequence: TGTGCCAGCAGGGGCGAGAACAATGAGCAGTTCTTC. It translates to CASRGENNEQFF.

This rearrangement joins TRBV29-1 to TRBJ2-2; 7 positions match TRBD1. CDR3 size: 16 residues. Germline V CDR1 and CDR2: SQVTM, ANQGSEA. The trim removed 3 bases at V and 3 bases at J, leaving 10 bases unmatched. The CDR3 DNA reads as TGCAGCGTTGAGACGAGTAGACAGGGATACACCGGGGAGCTGTTTTTT. Translated: CSVETSRQGYTGELFF.

V is TRBV6-5 and J is TRBJ2-1; a weak D match, TRBD1 (6 bases). Deletions cut 6 bases from V and 12 bases from J, with 21 bases between. Germline V CDR1 and CDR2: MNHEY, SVGAGI. This CDR3 is built from 14 residues. CDR3 in amino acids: CASSEGVPPSVQFF. The CDR3 DNA reads TGTGCCAGCAGCGAGGGGGTACCACCCTCGGTGCAGTTCTTC.

This clone was detected only a few times. This chain joins TRBV2 and TRBJ1-5; D is ambiguous. Germline-derived CDR1 and CDR2 are SNHLY and FYNNEI. The length of the CDR3 is 14 residues. Trimming pared 2 bases from V and 5 bases from J, leaving 10 bases between. CDR3 sequence reads: CASSEWGGDQPQHF. CDR3 DNA sequence: TGTGCCAGCAGTGAATGGGGAGGCGATCAGCCCCAGCATTTT.

The V and J genes are TRBV5-1 and TRBJ2-2; 12 bases are a match to TRBD2. The CDR3 covers 18 residues. Germline assignment: CDR1 SGHRS and CDR2 YFSETQ. V lost 0 bases, J lost 7 bases, and 10 bases stayed unmatched. The DNA for the CDR3 is TGCGCCAGCAGCTTGGATGGACTAGCGGGAATTGGGAGCGGGGAGCTGTTTTTT. This gives the protein CASSLDGLAGIGSGELFF.

This clone has just one count. V is TRBV19 and J is TRBJ1-5; a weak D match, TRBD1 (6 bases). V was trimmed by 9 bases and J by 7 bases, leaving 13 bases between them. The CDR3 length is 12 residues. Germline assignment: CDR1 LNHDA and CDR2 SQIVND (reference sequence). CDR3 nucleotides: TGTGCCAGCAACAGGGCGGACCAGCCCCAGCATTTT. It encodes CASNRADQPQHF.

V gene TRBV5-1 combines with J gene TRBJ2-1; TRBD2 agrees at 7 bases. Losses at the gene ends were 0 bases for V and 3 bases for J; bases not matched to a gene: 3. CDR1 SGHRS and CDR2 YFSETQ come from the germline V gene. The CDR3 has 15 residues. The CDR3 DNA is TGCGCCAGCAGCTTGGGCGGGAGAGTCTACAATGAGCAGTTCTTC. This sequence encodes CASSLGGRVYNEQFF.

The rearrangement joins TRBV29-1 to TRBJ1-3, with D possibly TRBD1 on 5 matching bases. V lost 4 bases and J lost 0, with 7 bases in between. Germline CDR1 SQVTM, CDR2 ANQGSEA. The CDR3 is 13 amino acids. The CDR3: CSVGQSSGNTIYF. CDR3 sequence (DNA): TGCAGCGTTGGACAGAGCTCTGGAAACACCATATATTTT.

V gene TRBV14 combines with J gene TRBJ1-1; D may be TRBD1 (5 bases). The CDR3 runs to 15 residues. The V end was cut by 0 bases, the J end by 4 bases, with 12 bases between. Germline CDR1 reads SGHDN; CDR2 reads FVKESK. The CDR3 spells CASSQEHLTATEAFF. The CDR3 nucleotides read TGTGCCAGCAGCCAAGAGCACTTGACAGCCACTGAAGCTTTCTTT. The full variable domain, completed using reference TRBV14 and TRBJ1-1, is EAGVTQFPSHSVIEKGQTVTLRCDPISGHDNLYWYRRVMGKEIKFLLHFVKESKQDESGMPNNRFLAERTGGTYSTLKVQPAELEDSGVYFCASSQEHLTATEAFFGQGTRLTVV.

The rearrangement uses TRBV18 and TRBJ2-1; TRBD2 aligns across 15 bases. This CDR3 is built from 17 residues. The J segment lost 9 bases and the V segment lost 2 bases, leaving 8 bases of the junction unmatched. The germline V gene has CDR1 KGHSH and CDR2 LQKENI. This chain's CDR3 is CASSPGTSGRRLAEQFF. The CDR3 DNA sequence: TGTGCCAGCTCACCAGGGACTAGCGGGAGGAGGTTAGCTGAGCAGTTCTTC.